One sample yielded the 7 T cell receptor beta chains listed below, sequenced in a study of cytomegalovirus exposure and HLA in healthy donors. PCR primers comprised 60 Vbeta and 13 Jbeta primers. Measured with immunoSEQ multiplex PCR; TCRdb has only the in-frame clones, and not every one. Of under 150,000 clones listed, over 65% are singletons. The sample comprised PBMCs. Receptors were obtained from a middle-aged man in good health and CMV-seronegative.

The J gene is TRBJ1-1, the V gene TRBV18; D is possibly TRBD1 (6 bases). The germline CDR1 and CDR2 sequences are KGHSH and LQKENI. V was clipped by 3 bases and J by 1 base, with 12 bases between them. This CDR3 is built from 15 residues. CDR3: CASSPIGGENTEAFF. Here the CDR3 DNA reads TGTGCCAGCTCACCTATTGGGGGCGAGAACACTGAAGCTTTCTTT.

In its sample, this clone was seen a few times. The chain employs TRBV7-8 and TRBJ2-1; TRBD2 matches at 11 bases. Trimming removed 4 bases from V and 10 bases from J; junction bases left unmatched: 12. The CDR3 is made up of 16 amino acids. CDR1 is SGHVS and CDR2 is FQNEAQ in the germline V gene. This chain's CDR3 is CASSSPNSGRANEQFF. The CDR3 DNA reads TGTGCCAGCAGCTCACCGAATAGCGGGAGGGCCAACGAGCAGTTCTTC.

The CDR3 spells CASSIGGTQYF. CDR3 in DNA: TGTGCCAGCAGCATAGGGGGTACGCAGTATTTT. The rearrangement joins TRBV27 to TRBJ2-3, with a tentative D call TRBD1 (6 bases). V gave up 6 bases and J gave up 8 bases, with 9 bases separating them. The CDR3 extends over 11 amino acids. CDR1 and CDR2 (germline): MNHEY, SMNVEV (reference sequence).

The table lists this clone with a count of one. The rearrangement joins TRBV7-9 to TRBJ2-7, with D perhaps TRBD2 (5 bases). V was pared by 7 bases and J by 0 bases, with 25 bases between. Germline CDR1 reads SEHNR; CDR2 reads FQNEAQ (reference sequence). The CDR3 runs to 18 residues. The CDR3 reads CASKGAANGPKSSYEQYF. Here the CDR3 DNA reads TGTGCCAGCAAGGGAGCGGCCAATGGACCAAAGAGCTCCTACGAGCAGTACTTC.

The table lists this clone with a few counts. This CDR3 is CASSHSHSGTAYEQYF. The CDR3 nucleotides read TGCGCCAGCAGCCATAGTCATAGCGGGACGGCCTACGAGCAGTACTTC. The chain couples TRBV4-1 to TRBJ2-7, with 8 bases matching TRBD2. Germline CDR1 and CDR2: MGHRA and YSYEKL. The ends lost 3 bases at V and 2 bases at J; junction bases unmatched: 9. The CDR3 is 16 amino acids.

This chain joins TRBV5-1 and TRBJ2-3, with TRBD2 matching 10 bases. Trimming cost V 4 bases and J 3 bases; bases outside gene matches: 8. CDR3 length: 16 residues. The germline gives CDR1 SGHRS, CDR2 YFSETQ. The CDR3 sequence is CASSKAAGGPTDTQYF. The CDR3 DNA reads TGCGCCAGCAGCAAGGCAGCGGGGGGGCCGACAGATACGCAGTATTTT.

This chain links TRBV11-3 with TRBJ1-1; D is perhaps TRBD1 (5 bases). This CDR3 comprises 13 residues. Trimming removed 1 base from V and 10 bases from J, with 13 bases in between. CDR1 is SGHNT, CDR2 YENEEA, per germline. CDR3 in amino acids: CASSLGTAGGAFF. CDR3 nucleotides: TGTGCCAGCAGCTTAGGAACGGCGGGGGGAGCTTTCTTT.